This paragraph covers one T cell receptor (beta chain) sequence. Its antigen is not identified. The source of the sample is a study of shared clonotypes between healthy human individuals. Naive CD8 isolation took CD45RO-negative cells positively selected for CCR7 and excluded terminally differentiated effector memory CD45RA+ cells. Deep was the level used in running the assay. The table came from immunoSEQ multiplex PCR; TCRdb's copy has only in-frame clones and leaves some out. The profile shows around 2,100,000 clones, about 95% of them singletons. The study's findings and limits: Non-shared clonotypes displayed generation probabilities falling below those of clonotypes present in all four donors.

This CDR3 spans 17 amino acids. CDR1 and CDR2 from the germline V gene are SGHDT and YYEEEE. Trimming took off 4 bases at V and 0 bases at J, with 19 bases between the two ends. Input material: naive CD8+ T cells sorted from blood. This receptor was obtained from a man in his late teens or twenties in good health. The rearrangement joins TRBV5-6 to TRBJ2-5, with D possibly TRBD1 on 6 matching bases. As DNA, the CDR3 is TGTGCCAGCAGCCGACCCTTACCCGACAGGTACCAAGAGACCCAGTACTTC. The encoded protein is CASSRPLPDRYQETQYF.